This T cell receptor (beta chain) is drawn from a study of shared clonotypes between healthy human individuals. Study results and limitations: Relative to their counterparts shared across all four donors, non-shared clonotypes exhibited diminished generation probabilities.

The table came from immunoSEQ multiplex PCR; TCRdb's copy has only in-frame clones and leaves some out. The sample carries about 600,000 clones, 95% to 96% recorded once. Naive CD8 cells lacked CD45RO and underwent positive selection for CCR7, leaving out terminally differentiated effector memory CD45RA+ cells. Of note for this clone: Antigen unknown.

V dropped 4 bases and J dropped 5; count of bases not matched to a gene: 10. Germline V gene sequence: CDR1 SGHKS, CDR2 YYEKEE (reference sequence). The CDR3 runs 15 residues. This receptor was taken from a woman in her twenties or thirties in good health. Sequenced sample: naive CD8+ T cells sorted from blood. The chain uses TRBV5-5 and TRBJ2-7; TRBD1 matches 9 bases. In DNA form, the CDR3 reads TGTGCCAGCAGCACGCACCCGGACAGGGGCAACGAGCAGTACTTC. This encodes CASSTHPDRGNEQYF.